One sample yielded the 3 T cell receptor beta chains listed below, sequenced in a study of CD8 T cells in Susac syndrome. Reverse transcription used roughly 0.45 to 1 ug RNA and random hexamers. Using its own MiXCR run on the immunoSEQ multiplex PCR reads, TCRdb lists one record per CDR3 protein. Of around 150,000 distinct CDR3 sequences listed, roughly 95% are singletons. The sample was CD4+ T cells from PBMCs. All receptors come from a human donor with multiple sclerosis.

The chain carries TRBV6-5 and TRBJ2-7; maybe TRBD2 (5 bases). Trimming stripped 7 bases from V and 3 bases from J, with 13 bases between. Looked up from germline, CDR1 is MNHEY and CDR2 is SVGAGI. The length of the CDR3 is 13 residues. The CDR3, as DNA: TGTGCCAGCAACTCAGGAGAGGGCTACGAGCAGTACTTC. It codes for CASNSGEGYEQYF.

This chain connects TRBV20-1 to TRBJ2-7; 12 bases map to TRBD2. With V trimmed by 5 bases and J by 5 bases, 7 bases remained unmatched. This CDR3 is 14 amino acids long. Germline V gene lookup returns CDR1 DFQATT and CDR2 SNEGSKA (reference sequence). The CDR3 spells CSARTSGRIHEQYF. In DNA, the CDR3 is TGCAGTGCTCGAACTAGCGGGAGGATCCACGAGCAGTACTTC.

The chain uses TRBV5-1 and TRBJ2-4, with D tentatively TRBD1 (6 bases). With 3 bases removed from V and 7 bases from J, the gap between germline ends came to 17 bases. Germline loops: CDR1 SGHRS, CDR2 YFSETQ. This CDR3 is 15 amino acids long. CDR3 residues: CASSSAVQGMNIQYF. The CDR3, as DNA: TGCGCCAGCAGCTCGGCCGTGCAGGGGATGAACATTCAGTACTTC.